The 20 T cell receptor beta chains listed next were all sequenced from one sample in a study of T cell responses to AZD1222 COVID-19 vaccine. Measured with immunoSEQ multiplex PCR; TCRdb has only the in-frame clones, and not every one. The sample has about 130,000 clones, 93% seen once. The sample consisted of peripheral blood, taken on day 0 of AZD1222 vaccination. The receptors were sampled from an adult in good health.

CDR3 region: CASSLVTGDYGYTF. The DNA of the CDR3 is TGTGCCAGCAGCTTAGTAACAGGGGACTATGGCTACACCTTC. The chain joins TRBV11-2 to TRBJ1-2; TRBD1 matches 7 bases. The CDR3 sequence is 14 residues long. CDR1 is SGHAT and CDR2 is FQNNGV in the germline V gene. V gave up 1 base and J gave up 3 bases; unmatched junction bases: 2.

CDR3 residues: CATSREYNEAFF. In nucleotides, the CDR3 is TGTGCCACCAGCAGAGAGTACAATGAAGCTTTCTTT. The V call is TRBV15, the J call TRBJ1-1; no reliable D call. V lost 0 bases, J lost 7 bases, and 6 bases lay in between. This CDR3 is built from 12 residues. CDR1 is LNHNV and CDR2 is YYDKDF in the germline V gene (reference sequence). Variable domain in full (rest from reference TRBV15 and TRBJ1-1): DAMVIQNPRYQVTQFGKPVTLSCSQTLNHNVMYWYQQKSSQAPKLLFHYYDKDFNNEADTPDNFQSRRPNTSFCFLDIRSPGLGDTAMYLCATSREYNEAFFGQGTRLTVV.

The genes are TRBV5-1 and TRBJ1-1; no reliable D call. Trimming stripped 4 bases from V and 8 bases from J, with 15 bases between. This CDR3 is 13 amino acids long. Germline CDR1 is SGHRS and CDR2 is YFSETQ. The CDR3 DNA is TGCGCCAGCAGCATCAGCGGAGCCGGCGAAGCTTTCTTT. Translating it yields CASSISGAGEAFF.

V is TRBV9 and J is TRBJ1-1, with D possibly being TRBD1 (6 bases). V lost 0 bases and J 0 bases, leaving 12 bases between the germline ends. This CDR3 is 16 amino acids long. CDR1 is SGDLS, CDR2 YYNGEE, per germline. This CDR3 is CASSVGGGHMNTEAFF. CDR3 DNA: TGTGCCAGCAGCGTAGGGGGGGGGCACATGAACACTGAAGCTTTCTTT.

The V gene is TRBV5-6, the J gene TRBJ1-3; D is perhaps TRBD1 (6 bases). V was pared by 1 base and J by 7 bases, with 15 bases between. Germline V gene sequence: CDR1 SGHDT, CDR2 YYEEEE. CDR3 size: 15 residues. CDR3 amino acids: CASSLRGTYSNTIYF. DNA for the CDR3: TGTGCCAGCAGCTTGAGGGGGACTTACTCGAACACCATATATTTT. The whole variable domain, filled in from reference TRBV5-6 and TRBJ1-3, reads DAGVTQSPTHLIKTRGQQVTLRCSPKSGHDTVSWYQQALGQGPQFIFQYYEEEERQRGNFPDRFSGHQFPNYSSELNVNALLLGDSALYLCASSLRGTYSNTIYFGEGSWLTVV.

V usage is TRBV20-1 and J usage is TRBJ1-1; D gene unclear. The CDR3 length is 11 residues. The V and J ends lost 2 bases and 5 bases respectively, with 6 bases between them. Germline loops: CDR1 DFQATT, CDR2 SNEGSKA (reference sequence). CDR3 amino acids: CSARSRTEAFF. CDR3 coding DNA: TGCAGTGCTAGAAGCCGGACTGAAGCTTTCTTT.

V gene TRBV19 combines with J gene TRBJ1-2; no clear D gene. The CDR3 runs to 16 residues. From germline, CDR1 is LNHDA and CDR2 SQIVND (reference sequence). Trimming cost V 3 bases and J 8 bases, with 22 bases left between them. In DNA, the CDR3 is TGTGCCAGTAGTATGGGTACCGAGGGCCCTATGTCGGGCTACACCTTC. It yields the protein CASSMGTEGPMSGYTF.

This rearrangement joins TRBV5-8 to TRBJ1-4; no reliable D call. Germline V gives CDR1 SGHTS, CDR2 YDEGEE. The V gene lost 6 bases and the J gene lost 0 bases, with 24 bases spanning the gap. This CDR3 is 19 amino acids long. The CDR3 DNA sequence: TGTGCCAGCACGGTGGGCCTCACTTCGTACCCCTCAACTAATGAAAAACTGTTTTTT. Translating it yields CASTVGLTSYPSTNEKLFF.

Here the CDR3 reads CASSSLRGGTGKTQYF. In nucleotides, the CDR3 is TGTGCCAGCAGCTCTCTTCGAGGGGGCACGGGGAAGACCCAGTACTTC. The V and J genes are TRBV11-2 and TRBJ2-5; TRBD1 matches 7 bases. The CDR3 contains 16 residues. Germline V gene lookup returns CDR1 SGHAT and CDR2 FQNNGV. With 4 bases clipped from V and 6 bases from J, the junction kept 14 bases outside the gene matches.

This clone appeared a single time. The chain has TRBV5-1 and TRBJ1-4, with a possible D match to TRBD1 (6 bases). V was pared by 1 base and J by 4 bases, with 11 bases between. Germline V gene lookup returns CDR1 SGHRS and CDR2 YFSETQ. The CDR3 extends over 15 amino acids. CDR3: CASSLRGGGNEKLFF. CDR3 in DNA: TGCGCCAGCAGCTTGCGGGGAGGGGGTAATGAAAAACTGTTTTTT.

The chain carries TRBV7-2 and TRBJ2-3; 9 positions match TRBD2. Trimming took 5 bases from V and 6 from J; bases not matched to a gene: 6. Germline-derived CDR1 and CDR2 are SGHTA and FQGNSA. The CDR3 has 14 residues. CDR3 sequence reads: CASSRSGGGDTQYF. In nucleotides, the CDR3 is TGTGCCAGCAGCCGTAGCGGGGGAGGGGATACGCAGTATTTT.

V usage is TRBV2 and J usage is TRBJ1-1; possible D gene TRBD1, 5 bases. This CDR3 region has 12 residues. The V end lost 5 bases, the J end lost 10 bases, and 14 bases lay between the germline ends. The germline gives CDR1 SNHLY, CDR2 FYNNEI. This chain's CDR3 is CASSIRDRPAFF. The DNA of the CDR3 is TGTGCCAGCAGTATCCGGGACCGCCCAGCTTTCTTT.

V and J are TRBV18 and TRBJ1-6, with 9 bases aligning to TRBD1. Germline assignment: CDR1 KGHSH and CDR2 LQKENI. J gave up 14 bases and V 3 bases, and 11 bases lay outside the gene matches. The CDR3 contains 15 residues. The CDR3: CASSPRTGASVALHF. The CDR3 coding sequence is TGTGCCAGCTCACCCAGGACAGGGGCCTCTGTGGCCCTCCACTTT.

The CDR3 loop reads CATSTGIHGYTF. The CDR3 nucleotides read TGTGCCACCAGCACGGGCATCCATGGCTACACCTTC. This chain joins TRBV15 and TRBJ1-2, with D hard to call. CDR3 size: 12 residues. V lost 4 bases and J 6 bases, leaving 9 bases between the germline ends. Germline CDR1 and CDR2: LNHNV and YYDKDF (reference sequence). Drawing the rest from reference TRBV15 and TRBJ1-2, the complete variable domain is DAMVIQNPRYQVTQFGKPVTLSCSQTLNHNVMYWYQQKSSQAPKLLFHYYDKDFNNEADTPDNFQSRRPNTSFCFLDIRSPGLGDTAMYLCATSTGIHGYTFGSGTRLTVV.

This chain links TRBV2 with TRBJ2-1, with no clear D. The germline V gene has CDR1 SNHLY and CDR2 FYNNEI. The CDR3 totals 15 residues. V gave up 1 base and J gave up 4 bases, with 11 bases separating them. The CDR3 DNA is TGTGCCAGCAGTGAAGGGACGGTGGGGTACAATGAGCAGTTCTTC. Translated, it gives CASSEGTVGYNEQFF.

The chain uses TRBV18 and TRBJ1-6; D not certain. CDR1 and CDR2 from the germline V gene are KGHSH and LQKENI. This CDR3 is 14 amino acids long. Trimming took 3 bases from V and 8 from J, leaving 11 bases between them. Here the CDR3 reads CASSPSRRDSPLHF. The CDR3 DNA reads as TGTGCCAGCTCACCCTCGCGGAGGGATTCACCCCTCCACTTT.

This clone came up once. This rearrangement joins TRBV19 to TRBJ1-2; D is possibly TRBD1 (6 bases). This CDR3 contains 15 residues. Trimming removed 3 bases from V and 5 bases from J, with 16 bases in between. Germline V gene data show CDR1 as LNHDA and CDR2 as SQIVND (reference sequence). CDR3 bases: TGTGCCAGTAGTATTCCAGGGGCAATCGGATATGGCTACACCTTC. Translation gives CASSIPGAIGYGYTF.

The J gene is TRBJ2-7, the V gene TRBV9; 10 bases are a match to TRBD2. Germline V gene sequence: CDR1 SGDLS, CDR2 YYNGEE. CDR3 length equals 16 residues. J was trimmed by 4 bases and V by 0 bases; bases with no gene match: 7. CDR3 protein: CASSVEASGGVYEQYF. CDR3 DNA sequence: TGTGCCAGCAGCGTAGAGGCAAGCGGGGGGGTGTACGAGCAGTACTTC.

The chain has TRBV12-5 and TRBJ1-4, with TRBD1 as a possible D gene (6 bases). Germline loops: CDR1 LGHNT, CDR2 FRNRAP. With 1 base removed from V and 6 bases from J, the gap between germline ends came to 18 bases. The CDR3 sequence is 17 residues long. The CDR3 region has the DNA TGTGCTAGTGGTTTGGCTCGGCCCCGGGGGGCATATGAAAAACTGTTTTTT. It translates to CASGLARPRGAYEKLFF.

This chain connects TRBV7-2 to TRBJ2-1, with 10 bases identical to TRBD2. The junction had 6 bases not matched to a gene; V was cut back by 6 bases and J by 4 bases. CDR3 length equals 15 residues. CDR1 is SGHTA and CDR2 is FQGNSA in the germline V gene. This CDR3 reads CASSFSGGSYNEQFF. The CDR3 region has the DNA TGTGCCAGCAGTTTTAGCGGGGGGTCGTACAATGAGCAGTTCTTC.